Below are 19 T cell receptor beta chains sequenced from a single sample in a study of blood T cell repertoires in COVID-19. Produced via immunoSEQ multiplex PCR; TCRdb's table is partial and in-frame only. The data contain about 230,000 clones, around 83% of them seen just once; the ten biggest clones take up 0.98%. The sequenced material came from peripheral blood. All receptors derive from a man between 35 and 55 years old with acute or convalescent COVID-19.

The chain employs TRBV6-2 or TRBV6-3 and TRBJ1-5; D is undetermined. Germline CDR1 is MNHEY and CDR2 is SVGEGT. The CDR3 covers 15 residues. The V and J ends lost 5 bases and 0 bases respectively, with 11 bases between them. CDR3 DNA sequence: TGTGCCAGCAGTCCAACAAGTACTAGCAATCAGCCCCAGCATTTT. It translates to CASSPTSTSNQPQHF.

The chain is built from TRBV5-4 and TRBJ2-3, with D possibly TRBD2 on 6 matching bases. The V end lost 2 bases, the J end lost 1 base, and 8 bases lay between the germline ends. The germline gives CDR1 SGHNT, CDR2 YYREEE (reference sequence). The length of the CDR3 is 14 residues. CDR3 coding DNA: TGTGCCAGCAGCTTATCGGGGGGCACAGATACGCAGTATTTT. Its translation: CASSLSGGTDTQYF.

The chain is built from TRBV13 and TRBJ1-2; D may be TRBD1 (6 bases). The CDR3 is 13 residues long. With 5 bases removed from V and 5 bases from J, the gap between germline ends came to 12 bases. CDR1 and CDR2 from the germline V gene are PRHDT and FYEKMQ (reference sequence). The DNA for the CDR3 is TGTGCCAGCAGCCTCACAGGGCAATATGGCTACACCTTC. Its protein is CASSLTGQYGYTF.

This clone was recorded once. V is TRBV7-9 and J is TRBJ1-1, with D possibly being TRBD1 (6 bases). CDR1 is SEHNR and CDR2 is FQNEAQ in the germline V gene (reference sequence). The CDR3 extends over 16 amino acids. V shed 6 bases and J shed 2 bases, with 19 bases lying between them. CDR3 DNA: TGTGCCAGCAGTCTGGGCGGGGGGCGCGTTAACACTGAAGCTTTCTTT. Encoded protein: CASSLGGGRVNTEAFF.

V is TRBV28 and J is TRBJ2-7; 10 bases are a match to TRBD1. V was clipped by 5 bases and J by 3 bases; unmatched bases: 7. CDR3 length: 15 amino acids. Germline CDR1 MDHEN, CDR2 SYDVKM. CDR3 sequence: CASSPTGGANYEQYF. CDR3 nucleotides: TGTGCCAGCAGTCCGACAGGGGGCGCTAACTACGAGCAGTACTTC.

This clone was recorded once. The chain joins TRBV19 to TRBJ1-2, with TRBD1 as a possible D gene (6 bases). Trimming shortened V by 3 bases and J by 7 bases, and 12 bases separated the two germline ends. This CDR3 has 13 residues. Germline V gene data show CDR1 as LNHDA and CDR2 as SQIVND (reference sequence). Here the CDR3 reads CASSIATGIGYTF. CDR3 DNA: TGTGCCAGTAGTATTGCGACAGGTATTGGCTACACCTTC.

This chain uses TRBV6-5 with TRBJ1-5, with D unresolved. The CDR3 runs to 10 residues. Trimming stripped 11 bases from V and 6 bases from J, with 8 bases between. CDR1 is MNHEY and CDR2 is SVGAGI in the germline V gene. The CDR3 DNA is TGTGCCCGAGCGCGTCAGCCCCAGCATTTT. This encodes CARARQPQHF.

The chain's CDR3 is CASSLKRKDGELFF. CDR3 in DNA: TGCGCCAGCAGCTTGAAGCGGAAGGACGGGGAGCTGTTTTTT. The chain uses TRBV5-1 and TRBJ2-2, with D perhaps TRBD2 (5 bases). The V gene lost 1 base and the J gene lost 7 bases, with 11 bases spanning the gap. Germline V CDR1 and CDR2: SGHRS, YFSETQ. The CDR3 consists of 14 residues.

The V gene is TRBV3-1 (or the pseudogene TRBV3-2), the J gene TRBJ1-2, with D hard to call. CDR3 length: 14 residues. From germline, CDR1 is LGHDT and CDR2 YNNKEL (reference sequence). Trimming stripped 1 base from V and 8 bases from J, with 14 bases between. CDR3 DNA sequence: TGTGCCAGCAGCCAAGGTTCCGGCAGAGGAGGCTACACCTTC. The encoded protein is CASSQGSGRGGYTF.

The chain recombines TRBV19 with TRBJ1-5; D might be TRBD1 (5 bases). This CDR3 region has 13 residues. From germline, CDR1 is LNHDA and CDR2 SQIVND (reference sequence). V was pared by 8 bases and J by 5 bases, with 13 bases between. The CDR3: CASRSRVDQPQHF. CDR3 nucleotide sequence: TGTGCCAGTCGATCCAGGGTGGATCAGCCCCAGCATTTT.

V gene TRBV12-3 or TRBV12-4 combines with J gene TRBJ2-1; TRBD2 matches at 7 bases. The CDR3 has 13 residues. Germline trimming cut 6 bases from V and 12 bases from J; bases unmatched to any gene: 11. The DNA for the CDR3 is TGTGCCAGCAGCTCCGGCCTAGCGGAGGTGCAGTTCTTC. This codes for CASSSGLAEVQFF.

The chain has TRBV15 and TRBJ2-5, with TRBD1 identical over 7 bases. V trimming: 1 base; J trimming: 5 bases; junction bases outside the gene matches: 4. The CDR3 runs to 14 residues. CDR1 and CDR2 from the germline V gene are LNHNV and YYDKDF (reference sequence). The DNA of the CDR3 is TGTGCCACCAGCAGAGGGGGACAGCTGGAGACCCAGTACTTC. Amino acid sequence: CATSRGGQLETQYF.

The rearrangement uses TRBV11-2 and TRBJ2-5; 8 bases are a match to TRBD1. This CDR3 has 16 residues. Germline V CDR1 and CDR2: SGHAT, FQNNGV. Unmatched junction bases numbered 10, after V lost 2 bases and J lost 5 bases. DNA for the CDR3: TGTGCCAGCAGCTTACCGGGGGCCAGGGGGCTGGAGACCCAGTACTTC. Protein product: CASSLPGARGLETQYF.

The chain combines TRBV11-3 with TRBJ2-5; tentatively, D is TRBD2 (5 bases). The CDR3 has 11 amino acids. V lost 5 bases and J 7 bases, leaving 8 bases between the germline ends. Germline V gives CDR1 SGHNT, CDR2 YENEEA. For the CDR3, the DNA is TGTGCCAGCAGCCGCGGGTTGACCCAGTACTTC. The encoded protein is CASSRGLTQYF. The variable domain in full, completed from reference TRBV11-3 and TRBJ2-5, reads EAGVVQSPRYKIIEKKQPVAFWCNPISGHNTLYWYLQNLGQGPELLIRYENEEAVDDSQLPKDRFSAERLKGVDSTLKIQPAELGDSAVYLCASSRGLTQYFGPGTRLLVL.

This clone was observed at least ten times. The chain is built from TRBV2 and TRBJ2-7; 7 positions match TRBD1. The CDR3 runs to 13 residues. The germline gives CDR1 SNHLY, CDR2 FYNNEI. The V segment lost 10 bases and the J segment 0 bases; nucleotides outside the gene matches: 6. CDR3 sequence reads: CAITGTDSYEQYF. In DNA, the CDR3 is TGTGCCATAACCGGGACAGACTCCTACGAGCAGTACTTC.

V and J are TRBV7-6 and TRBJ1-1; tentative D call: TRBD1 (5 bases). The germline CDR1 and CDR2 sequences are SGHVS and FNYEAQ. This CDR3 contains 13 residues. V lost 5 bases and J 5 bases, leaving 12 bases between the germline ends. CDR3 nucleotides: TGTGCCAGCAGCCCCGGGGGGTTGACTGAAGCTTTCTTT. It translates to CASSPGGLTEAFF. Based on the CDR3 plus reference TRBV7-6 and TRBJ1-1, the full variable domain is GAGVSQSPRYKVTKRGQDVALRCDPISGHVSLYWYRQALGQGPEFLTYFNYEAQQDKSGLPNDRFSAERPEGSISTLTIQRTEQRDSAMYRCASSPGGLTEAFFGQGTRLTVV.

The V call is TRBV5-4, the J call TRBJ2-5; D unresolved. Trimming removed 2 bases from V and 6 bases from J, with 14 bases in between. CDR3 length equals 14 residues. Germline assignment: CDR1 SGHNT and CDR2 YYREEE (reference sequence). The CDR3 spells CASSFSSRLKTQYF. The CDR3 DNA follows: TGTGCCAGCAGCTTTAGCTCACGACTGAAGACCCAGTACTTC.

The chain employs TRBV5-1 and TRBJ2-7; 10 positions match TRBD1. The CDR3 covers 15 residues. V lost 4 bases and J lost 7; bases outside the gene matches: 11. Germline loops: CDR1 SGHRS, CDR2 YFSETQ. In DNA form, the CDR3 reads TGCGCCAGCAGCCTTTGGACAGGGGGTGTTAGGGAGCAGTACTTC. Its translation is CASSLWTGGVREQYF.

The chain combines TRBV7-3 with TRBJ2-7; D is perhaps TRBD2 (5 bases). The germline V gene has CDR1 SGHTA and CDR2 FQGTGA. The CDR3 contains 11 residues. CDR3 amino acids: CAGRDSYEQYF. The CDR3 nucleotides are TGTGCTGGACGGGACTCCTACGAGCAGTACTTC. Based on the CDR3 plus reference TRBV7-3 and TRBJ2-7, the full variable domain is GAGVSQTPSNKVTEKGKYVELRCDPISGHTALYWYRQSLGQGPEFLIYFQGTGAADDSGLPNDRFFAVRPEGSVSTLKIQRTERGDSAVYLCAGRDSYEQYFGPGTRLTVT.